The 32 T cell receptor beta chains in this list originate from one sample, sequenced in a study of T-cell memory formation after mild COVID-19. TCRdb used MiXCR to reprocess the 5' RACE reads, holding one entry per CDR3 protein. The sample yields some 100,000 distinct CDR3 sequences, over 8.5% seen once. The sequencing sample was made of PBMCs or a T cell subset sorted from them (not recorded which). The source of these receptors is a man between 18 and 35 years old who had mild COVID-19 (a few samples of this study predate the infection). Cell type and time point are not known.

J is TRBJ2-1 and V is TRBV7-6; possibly TRBD2 for D (5 bases). The V end lost 4 bases, the J end lost 9 bases, and 13 bases lay between the germline ends. The CDR3 contains 13 residues. Germline-derived CDR1 and CDR2 are SGHVS and FNYEAQ. CDR3 bases: TGTGCCAGCAGCTCGACACTAGGAGGTGAGCAGTTCTTC. Protein sequence: CASSSTLGGEQFF.

This clonotype was counted between two and nine times. CDR3 sequence (DNA): TGTGCCAGCAGCCAAGAGCGGGCCCCTCCGGATACGCAGTATTTT. As protein: CASSQERAPPDTQYF. The gene calls are TRBV4-2 and TRBJ2-3; possibly TRBD2 for D (5 bases). V lost 0 bases and J lost 6, with 13 bases in between. CDR1 LGHNA and CDR2 YNFKEQ come from the germline V gene. CDR3 size: 15 residues.

Many counts were recorded for this clonotype. The gene calls are TRBV12-3 or TRBV12-4 and TRBJ1-2; D unclear. There are 13 residues in the CDR3. V lost 3 bases and J lost 8, with 13 bases in between. CDR3 nucleotide sequence: TGTGCCAGCAGTTTTCGAGGGTGGCGCGGCTACACCTTC. This codes for CASSFRGWRGYTF.

V is TRBV11-2 and J is TRBJ1-2; the D gene is possibly TRBD1 (6 bases). V was pared by 6 bases and J by 8 bases, with 22 bases between. Per the germline V gene, CDR1 is SGHAT and CDR2 is FQNNGV. The CDR3 extends over 15 amino acids. DNA for the CDR3: TGTGCCAGCAGTTTCCGGGACATGCAACCCCTCGGCTACACCTTC. This codes for CASSFRDMQPLGYTF.

The chain combines TRBV7-6 with TRBJ2-1, with 9 bases identical to TRBD1. The CDR3 consists of 17 residues. V trimming: 4 bases; J trimming: 3 bases; junction bases outside the gene matches: 10. Per germline, CDR1 SGHVS and CDR2 FNYEAQ. The CDR3 DNA follows: TGTGCCAGCAGCTCAGACAGGGGACAGGGACTCTACAATGAGCAGTTCTTC. Protein: CASSSDRGQGLYNEQFF.

This clonotype was picked up a small number of times. CDR3 nucleotides: TGTGCCAGCTCACCACGGCGGGGCAACTCCTACAATGAGCAGTTCTTC. Translating it yields CASSPRRGNSYNEQFF. The genes are TRBV18 and TRBJ2-1; D perhaps matches TRBD2 (6 bases). Germline CDR1 is KGHSH and CDR2 is LQKENI. CDR3 size: 16 residues. The V gene lost 1 base and the J gene lost 0 bases, with 10 bases spanning the gap.

This clonotype showed up just a few times. The V and J genes are TRBV5-1 and TRBJ1-2, with D possibly TRBD1 on 6 matching bases. V lost 4 bases, J lost 3 bases, and 25 bases lay in between. There are 18 residues in the CDR3. CDR1 is SGHRS and CDR2 is YFSETQ in the germline V gene. The CDR3 region is CASSETEGDESIDYGYTF. The CDR3 DNA follows: TGCGCCAGCAGCGAGACCGAGGGGGACGAATCCATAGACTATGGCTACACCTTC.

The CDR3 spells CASSPLRRGEDGELFF. For the CDR3, the DNA is TGTGCCAGCAGCCCATTAAGGCGGGGGGAGGACGGGGAGCTGTTTTTT. The V gene is TRBV11-2, the J gene TRBJ2-2; 8 bases are a match to TRBD2. J was trimmed by 7 bases and V by 5 bases; bases with no gene match: 12. The CDR3 length is 16 residues. Germline loops: CDR1 SGHAT, CDR2 FQNNGV.

This clonotype was counted ten times or more. The chain uses TRBV6-5 and TRBJ2-2, with 7 bases that match TRBD2. The CDR3 spans 17 residues. Germline V CDR1 and CDR2: MNHEY, SVGAGI. After removal of 6 bases from V and 5 bases from J, the junction contained 15 bases not matched to a gene. The CDR3 bases are TGTGCCAGCAGCGCTAGTAAGCGGGGTACCCTAACCGGGGAGCTGTTTTTT. Its translation is CASSASKRGTLTGELFF.

This clonotype was detected only a few times. The chain uses TRBV7-9 and TRBJ1-3, with 8 bases lining up with TRBD1. The V gene end was trimmed by 4 bases and the J gene end by 2 bases; junction bases not matched to a gene: 4. This CDR3 is built from 15 residues. Germline loops: CDR1 SEHNR, CDR2 FQNEAQ (reference sequence). The CDR3 nucleotides are TGTGCCAGCAGCTCCGGACAGGGCGCTGGAAACACCATATATTTT. This encodes CASSSGQGAGNTIYF.

The V call is TRBV5-1, the J call TRBJ2-3, with TRBD1 as a possible D gene (6 bases). V shed 0 bases and J shed 0 bases, with 14 bases lying between them. The CDR3 loop spans 17 amino acids. CDR1 is SGHRS and CDR2 is YFSETQ in the germline V gene. CDR3 sequence reads: CASSLEFQGLSTDTQYF. CDR3 in DNA: TGCGCCAGCAGCTTGGAGTTCCAGGGGTTAAGCACAGATACGCAGTATTTT.

This clonotype was found many times. The chain joins TRBV12-3 or TRBV12-4 to TRBJ2-7; D is possibly TRBD1 (6 bases). Trimming removed 4 bases from V and 4 bases from J, with 11 bases in between. This CDR3 contains 13 residues. CDR3 sequence: CASSSSTGYEQYV. CDR3 DNA: TGTGCCAGCAGTTCATCAACAGGGTACGAGCAGTACGTC.

This clonotype was observed a few times. V usage is TRBV5-5 and J usage is TRBJ1-1, with 10 positions matching TRBD1. V shed 4 bases, J shed 5 bases, and the junction held 8 bases outside the gene matches. Germline assignment: CDR1 SGHKS and CDR2 YYEKEE (reference sequence). The CDR3 length is 15 residues. DNA of the CDR3: TGTGCCAGCAGCGCTCCGGGACAGGGGTATACTGAAGCTTTCTTT. This translates into CASSAPGQGYTEAFF.

The genes are TRBV7-2 and TRBJ2-1, with 11 bases lining up with TRBD1. Germline V gene sequence: CDR1 SGHTA, CDR2 FQGNSA. Unmatched junction bases numbered 8, after V lost 5 bases and J lost 8 bases. This CDR3 has 15 amino acids. CDR3 residues: CASSHLGQGVYEQFF. DNA of the CDR3: TGTGCCAGCAGCCACCTGGGACAGGGGGTCTATGAGCAGTTCTTC.

J is TRBJ2-7 and V is TRBV5-6, with TRBD2 matching over 8 bases. V trimming: 3 bases; J trimming: 5 bases; junction bases outside the gene matches: 10. Germline V gene lookup returns CDR1 SGHDT and CDR2 YYEEEE. The CDR3 covers 15 residues. For the CDR3, the DNA is TGTGCCAGCAGCTCGGCCCCGGGGGGGCCGGACGAGCAGTACTTC. Translating it yields CASSSAPGGPDEQYF.

This chain links TRBV6-5 with TRBJ1-1; the D is unclear. From germline, CDR1 is MNHEY and CDR2 SVGAGI. V gave up 8 bases and J gave up 1 base, with 5 bases separating them. There are 11 residues in the CDR3. The CDR3 DNA is TGTGCCAGCTACCAGAACACTGAAGCTTTCTTT. Translating it yields CASYQNTEAFF.

This chain uses TRBV24-1 with TRBJ2-1, with unresolved D. CDR1 KGHDR and CDR2 SFDVKD come from the germline V gene. The CDR3 spans 15 residues. Trimming shortened V by 6 bases and J by 4 bases, and 15 bases separated the two germline ends. CDR3 region: CATSPRRNVYNEQFF. The DNA of the CDR3 is TGTGCCACCAGTCCACGACGTAATGTATACAATGAGCAGTTCTTC.

This clonotype showed up just a few times. The rearrangement links TRBV20-1 to TRBJ1-1; possible D gene TRBD1, 5 bases. V was cut by 5 bases and J by 0 bases, with 10 bases left in between. Germline V gives CDR1 DFQATT, CDR2 SNEGSKA (reference sequence). The CDR3 runs to 13 residues. The CDR3 is CSASRGVNTEAFF. The CDR3 region has the DNA TGCAGTGCTTCCCGGGGGGTGAACACTGAAGCTTTCTTT.

This clonotype was counted many times. The chain recombines TRBV19 with TRBJ2-7, with 12 bases matching TRBD1. J was trimmed by 4 bases and V by 3 bases; bases with no gene match: 4. There are 15 residues in the CDR3. Germline CDR1 and CDR2: LNHDA and SQIVND (reference sequence). CDR3 DNA sequence: TGTGCCAGTAGTATCGGGACAGGGGGCATTTACGAGCAGTACTTC. Translation gives CASSIGTGGIYEQYF.

Ten or more counts support this clonotype. This chain connects TRBV4-3 to TRBJ2-5; D ambiguous. Germline loops: CDR1 LGHNA, CDR2 YSLEER. This CDR3 comprises 19 residues. V was clipped by 0 bases and J by 5 bases, with 25 bases between them. The CDR3, as DNA: TGCGCCAGCAGCCAAGATCTTCGGCCGATTTACCCTAGTAGTGAGACCCAGTACTTC. Its translation: CASSQDLRPIYPSSETQYF.

The chain recombines TRBV11-3 with TRBJ2-5; no reliable D call. Germline assignment: CDR1 SGHNT and CDR2 YENEEA. Trimming shortened V by 1 base and J by 1 base, and 10 bases separated the two germline ends. The CDR3 covers 15 residues. The CDR3 loop is CASSLGAQPQETQYF. The CDR3 DNA follows: TGTGCCAGCAGCTTAGGGGCGCAGCCCCAAGAGACCCAGTACTTC.

This chain joins TRBV10-3 and TRBJ2-7; D possibly corresponds to TRBD1 (6 bases). CDR1 ENHRY and CDR2 SYGVKD come from the germline V gene. The CDR3 spans 13 residues. V was pared by 6 bases and J by 3 bases, with 12 bases between. The CDR3 reads CAIRAGTNYEQYV. CDR3 DNA sequence: TGTGCCATCAGGGCCGGGACAAACTACGAGCAGTACGTC.

The V call is TRBV7-8, the J call TRBJ2-3; D tentatively reads TRBD1 or TRBD2 (6 bases each). Germline CDR1 and CDR2: SGHVS and FQNEAQ. Trimming left V 1 base short and J 2 bases short, with 10 bases between. The CDR3 contains 15 residues. CDR3 nucleotide sequence: TGTGCCAGCAGCTTAGAGGGGGGAACCACAGATACGCAGTATTTT. Translated: CASSLEGGTTDTQYF.

This chain joins TRBV12-3 or TRBV12-4 and TRBJ2-4; the D gene is possibly TRBD1 (6 bases). V dropped 4 bases and J dropped 0 bases, with 7 bases sitting between them. The CDR3 length is 14 residues. CDR3 sequence reads: CASSWDIAKNIQYF. As DNA, the CDR3 is TGTGCCAGCAGTTGGGACATAGCCAAAAACATTCAGTACTTC.

This clonotype was seen a few times. The chain recombines TRBV20-1 with TRBJ2-3, with D possibly TRBD2 on 6 matching bases. Germline V gene lookup returns CDR1 DFQATT and CDR2 SNEGSKA (reference sequence). Trimming pared 6 bases from V and 1 base from J, leaving 17 bases between. This CDR3 region has 15 residues. The CDR3 spells CSAEGDSGRTDTQYF. CDR3 DNA: TGCAGTGCAGAGGGAGATAGCGGACGCACAGATACGCAGTATTTT.

There are a few counts of this clonotype. The chain joins TRBV12-3 or TRBV12-4 to TRBJ2-5; D tentatively reads TRBD1 or TRBD2 (6 bases each). Trimming left V 7 bases short and J 5 bases short, with 14 bases between. This CDR3 spans 13 amino acids. The CDR3 reads CASTNGGLETQYF. The DNA of the CDR3 is TGTGCCAGCACAAACGGGGGCTTGGAGACCCAGTACTTC.

The V gene is TRBV6-5, the J gene TRBJ1-5; weak D call: TRBD1 (6 bases). Trimming cost V 5 bases and J 3 bases, with 14 bases left between them. The CDR3 has 15 residues. Germline V CDR1 and CDR2: MNHEY, SVGAGI. CDR3 in DNA: TGTGCCAGCAGTCCGGACAGAGGATACAATCAGCCCCAGCATTTT. Translated, it gives CASSPDRGYNQPQHF.

This clonotype was recorded at least ten times. The J gene is TRBJ2-1, the V gene TRBV6-2 or TRBV6-3, with 9 bases matching TRBD1. The CDR3 is 16 amino acids. Trimming at V came to 6 bases and at J to 9 bases, leaving 15 bases not matched to a gene. The V gene's germline CDR1 is MNHEY and CDR2 SVGEGT. CDR3 region: CASSKTGGGPHGEQFF. The CDR3 bases are TGTGCCAGCAGCAAGACAGGGGGAGGACCCCACGGTGAGCAGTTCTTC.

This clonotype turned up a few times. The gene calls are TRBV6-5 and TRBJ1-2; weak D call: TRBD1 (5 bases). The V and J ends lost 2 bases and 3 bases respectively, with 19 bases between them. CDR3 length equals 17 residues. Germline V lookup: CDR1 MNHEY, CDR2 SVGAGI. The CDR3 DNA reads as TGTGCCAGCAGTTACGACTGGGGGATCGCCACTGACTATGGCTACACCTTC. Translating gives CASSYDWGIATDYGYTF.

This chain links TRBV6-2 or TRBV6-3 with TRBJ1-5; possible D gene TRBD1, 6 bases. Per germline, CDR1 MNHEY and CDR2 SVGEGT. This CDR3 comprises 12 residues. V gave up 8 bases and J gave up 5 bases, with 10 bases separating them. The CDR3 nucleotides are TGTGCCAGCGAGGGGGAATATCAGCCCCAGCATTTT. This encodes CASEGEYQPQHF.

The CDR3 coding sequence is TGCAGCGTTGAAAGGGGGGACAGGGCCTACAATGAGCAGTTCTTC. This translates into CSVERGDRAYNEQFF. This chain links TRBV29-1 with TRBJ2-1; 9 bases line up with TRBD1. J lost 2 bases, V lost 2 bases, and 4 bases had no gene match. CDR1 SQVTM and CDR2 ANQGSEA come from the germline V gene. The CDR3 is 15 residues long.

This clonotype has just a few counts. V usage is TRBV11-2 and J usage is TRBJ1-2; the D gene is possibly TRBD1 (5 bases). In germline, CDR1 is SGHAT, CDR2 FQNNGV. V was pared by 1 base and J by 7 bases, with 22 bases between. The CDR3 totals 17 residues. CDR3 DNA: TGTGCCAGCAGCTTAGTGACCCAGATCGGGGCCAGAGGTGGCTACACCTTC. This encodes CASSLVTQIGARGGYTF.